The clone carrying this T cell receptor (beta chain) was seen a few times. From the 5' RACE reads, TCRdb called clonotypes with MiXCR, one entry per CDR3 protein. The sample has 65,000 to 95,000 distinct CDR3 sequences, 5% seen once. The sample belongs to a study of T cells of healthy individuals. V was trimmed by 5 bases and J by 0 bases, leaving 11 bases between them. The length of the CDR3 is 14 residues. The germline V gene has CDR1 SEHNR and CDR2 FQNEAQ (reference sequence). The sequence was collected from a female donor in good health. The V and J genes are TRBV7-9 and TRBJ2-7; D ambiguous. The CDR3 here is CASSVAASSYEQYF. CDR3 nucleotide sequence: TGTGCCAGCAGCGTTGCAGCCAGCTCCTACGAGCAGTACTTC.